These T cell receptor beta chains were read from a single sample in a study of blood T cell repertoires in COVID-19. Using immunoSEQ multiplex PCR, the repertoire was profiled, and TCRdb retains in-frame clones only, with some absent. This table holds fewer than 250,000 clones, less than 85% found once. The source material was peripheral blood. The receptors here all came from a woman aged 50 to 65 with acute or convalescent COVID-19. The CDR3 runs from the conserved cysteine through the conserved F or W. D genes are given only for firm matches. Size is stated for part of the rows, as once, few or many counts, or as a class when the clone is expanded.

CDR3aa	CDR3nt	abundance	v_gene	j_gene	d_gene
CAWSPPWRDTEAFF	TGTGCCTGGAGTCCCCCTTGGAGGGACACTGAAGCTTTCTTT	.	TRBV30	TRBJ1-1	.
CASSQDSTLLTSGANVLTF	TGCGCCAGCAGCCAAGATTCAACTCTTCTAACCTCTGGGGCCAACGTCCTGACTTTC	once	TRBV4-1	TRBJ2-6	.
CASSTLAGVGSYNEQFF	TGTGCCAGCAGTACCCTAGCGGGAGTAGGGTCCTACAATGAGCAGTTCTTC	.	TRBV6-2/TRBV6-3	TRBJ2-1	TRBD2
CASSQQGGLLYEQYF	TGTGCCAGCAGCCAACAAGGCGGGCTGCTCTACGAGCAGTACTTC	.	TRBV5-6	TRBJ2-7	.
CASRYDRVVHEQYF	TGTGCCAGCAGATACGACAGGGTTGTTCACGAGCAGTACTTC	.	TRBV2	TRBJ2-7	TRBD1
CASRLGLVGAGSETQYF	TGCGCCAGCAGACTCGGACTAGTCGGTGCGGGGTCCGAGACCCAGTACTTC	once	TRBV5-1	TRBJ2-5	TRBD2
CASSHVALRYGEAYEQYF	TGTGCCAGCAGCCATGTAGCCTTAAGGTACGGGGAGGCCTACGAGCAGTACTTC	.	TRBV27	TRBJ2-7	.
CASSDLRQGRGSHYGYTF	TGTGCCAGCAGTGACTTACGACAGGGACGAGGATCCCACTATGGCTACACCTTC	once	TRBV6-1	TRBJ1-2	TRBD1
CASMRPGDTQYF	TGTGCCAGCATGAGGCCCGGGGATACGCAGTATTTT	.	TRBV2	TRBJ2-3	.
CASSNLAGSYEQYF	TGTGCCAGCAGCAACTTAGCGGGGTCCTACGAGCAGTACTTC	.	TRBV6-5	TRBJ2-7	TRBD2
CAISEGSKQGSYEQYF	TGTGCCATCAGTGAAGGGTCGAAACAGGGGTCCTACGAGCAGTACTTC	.	TRBV10-3	TRBJ2-7	TRBD1
CASSTGTATYEQYF	TGTGCCAGCAGCACCGGGACAGCAACCTACGAGCAGTACTTC	few	TRBV5-6	TRBJ2-7	TRBD1
CATQGGDRGLNSYEQYF	TGTGCCACGCAGGGGGGGGACAGGGGCCTAAACTCCTACGAGCAGTACTTC	.	TRBV10-3	TRBJ2-7	TRBD1
CASSPSRGNTEAFF	TGTGCCAGCTCACCAAGCAGGGGGAACACTGAAGCTTTCTTT	.	TRBV18	TRBJ1-1	.
CASSIDQSAGGHGYTF	TGTGCCAGTAGTATAGATCAGTCAGCAGGGGGACATGGCTACACCTTC	.	TRBV19	TRBJ1-2	TRBD1
CASSAGRGLGTGELFF	TGTGCCAGCAGTGCTGGCAGGGGATTAGGCACCGGGGAGCTGTTTTTT	.	TRBV6-1	TRBJ2-2	.
CATSDLSRQGFIDTQYF	TGTGCCACCAGTGATTTGAGTAGGCAGGGCTTTATAGATACGCAGTATTTT	.	TRBV24-1	TRBJ2-3	.
CASSLRQGGGNTIYF	TGTGCCAGCAGCTTGAGACAGGGTGGGGGAAACACCATATATTTT	.	TRBV7-2	TRBJ1-3	TRBD1
CASSLELAGYNEQFF	TGTGCCAGCAGCTTAGAACTAGCGGGTTACAATGAGCAGTTCTTC	.	TRBV7-2	TRBJ2-1	TRBD2
CASSSGLAGPAYNEQFF	TGTGCCAGCAGCTCTGGACTAGCGGGACCGGCCTACAATGAGCAGTTCTTC	few	TRBV5-4	TRBJ2-1	TRBD2
CASSPGIAGGPDNEQFF	TGTGCCAGCTCACCGGGCATAGCGGGAGGGCCTGATAATGAGCAGTTCTTC	once	TRBV18	TRBJ2-1	TRBD2
CSFGAGGLDTQYF	TGCAGTTTCGGGGCGGGGGGGTTAGATACGCAGTATTTT	.	TRBV29-1	TRBJ2-3	TRBD2
CASSPPGLFEQYF	TGTGCCAGTAGTCCTCCGGGACTTTTCGAGCAGTACTTC	once	TRBV19	TRBJ2-7	.
CASSTIDRAVGGQYF	TGTGCCAGCAGCACAATAGACAGGGCGGTTGGCGGGCAGTACTTC	.	TRBV5-5	TRBJ2-7	TRBD1
CASSSLRTGGNTEAFF	TGTGCCAGCAGTTCCCTGAGAACAGGGGGGAACACTGAAGCTTTCTTT	.	TRBV6-5	TRBJ1-1	TRBD1
CASSQDRRVGASGNTIYF	TGCGCCAGCAGCCAAGATAGGAGGGTAGGGGCTTCTGGAAACACCATATATTTT	.	TRBV4-1	TRBJ1-3	.